These T cell receptor beta chains were read from a single sample in a study of T cells in localized non-small cell lung cancer. Assay used: immunoSEQ multiplex PCR; TCRdb lists only in-frame clones, some missing. The sample carries approximately 41,000 clones, about 90% recorded once. The sequences come from peripheral blood, collected before any cancer treatment. The receptors shown here come from a female donor older than 55 with stage I squamous cell lung carcinoma. Both conserved end residues are part of each CDR3. Fields, in order: CDR3 DNA, CDR3 protein, J gene, clone size, V gene, D gene. A D gene is named only where the DNA matches it firmly. Size tells how often a clone was seen (once, few, many) or the class of an expanded clone, and some rows leave it out.

CDR3 DNA: TGTGCTAGTGGTGTCCGGGGGGGTGAGGAAAAACTGTTTTTT
CDR3 protein: CASGVRGGEEKLFF
J gene: TRBJ1-4
clone size: -
V gene: TRBV12-5
D gene: -

CDR3 DNA: TGTGCCAGCAGTGGCTGGCCTAATGCAGAGACCCAGTACTTC
CDR3 protein: CASSGWPNAETQYF
J gene: TRBJ2-5
clone size: -
V gene: TRBV27
D gene: -

CDR3 DNA: TGTGCCAGTAGTATAGACTCGGGGTCCCGGGGAGCCAAAAACATTCAGTACTTC
CDR3 protein: CASSIDSGSRGAKNIQYF
J gene: TRBJ2-4
clone size: -
V gene: TRBV19
D gene: -

CDR3 DNA: TGTGCCAGCAGTGTCACGTACGAGCAGTACTTC
CDR3 protein: CASSVTYEQYF
J gene: TRBJ2-7
clone size: -
V gene: TRBV6-6
D gene: -

CDR3 DNA: TGTGCCAGTAGTATGAGGACTAGCGGGGGGCTGGAGCAGTTCTTC
CDR3 protein: CASSMRTSGGLEQFF
J gene: TRBJ2-1
clone size: -
V gene: TRBV19
D gene: TRBD2

CDR3 DNA: TGTGCCTGGACCCCGGGACAGGGACTGTGGGAGCAGTACTTC
CDR3 protein: CAWTPGQGLWEQYF
J gene: TRBJ2-7
clone size: -
V gene: TRBV30
D gene: TRBD1

CDR3 DNA: TGTGCCTGGAGTGTAGGGACCCCCTACGAGCAGTACTTC
CDR3 protein: CAWSVGTPYEQYF
J gene: TRBJ2-7
clone size: -
V gene: TRBV30
D gene: -

CDR3 DNA: TGTGCCAGCAGCTCCTACGGGGTAGCGGGAGTAAACGAGCAGTACTTC
CDR3 protein: CASSSYGVAGVNEQYF
J gene: TRBJ2-7
clone size: once
V gene: TRBV7-2
D gene: TRBD2

CDR3 DNA: TGTGCCAGCAGTTTATTGGGGACAGGGGGTGTTGAGACCCAGTACTTC
CDR3 protein: CASSLLGTGGVETQYF
J gene: TRBJ2-5
clone size: few
V gene: TRBV27
D gene: TRBD1

CDR3 DNA: TGTGCCAGCTCGTGGGGAGGGGGCATATCTGGGGCCAACGTCCTGACTTTC
CDR3 protein: CASSWGGGISGANVLTF
J gene: TRBJ2-6
clone size: few
V gene: TRBV7-9
D gene: -

CDR3 DNA: TGTGCCAGTAGTTCGACAGGATTCTACGAGCAGTACTTC
CDR3 protein: CASSSTGFYEQYF
J gene: TRBJ2-7
clone size: -
V gene: TRBV19
D gene: -

CDR3 DNA: TGTGCCAGCTCACCGGGCAGAGTTAGCACAGATACGCAGTATTTT
CDR3 protein: CASSPGRVSTDTQYF
J gene: TRBJ2-3
clone size: -
V gene: TRBV18
D gene: -

CDR3 DNA: TGTGCCAGCAGCGCAAGTCCGGGACTAGCGAAAAGTAGTGAGCAGTTCTTC
CDR3 protein: CASSASPGLAKSSEQFF
J gene: TRBJ2-1
clone size: -
V gene: TRBV21-1
D gene: -

CDR3 DNA: TGTGCCAGCAGCTTAGGACGGTTACAAGAGACCCAGTACTTC
CDR3 protein: CASSLGRLQETQYF
J gene: TRBJ2-5
clone size: -
V gene: TRBV7-2
D gene: -

CDR3 DNA: TGTGCCAGCAGATTAACAGGGGGCCGTGGAAACACCATATATTTT
CDR3 protein: CASRLTGGRGNTIYF
J gene: TRBJ1-3
clone size: -
V gene: TRBV13
D gene: TRBD1

CDR3 DNA: TGTGCCAGCTCACTCAGGGGCGAGCAGTACTTC
CDR3 protein: CASSLRGEQYF
J gene: TRBJ2-7
clone size: -
V gene: TRBV18
D gene: -